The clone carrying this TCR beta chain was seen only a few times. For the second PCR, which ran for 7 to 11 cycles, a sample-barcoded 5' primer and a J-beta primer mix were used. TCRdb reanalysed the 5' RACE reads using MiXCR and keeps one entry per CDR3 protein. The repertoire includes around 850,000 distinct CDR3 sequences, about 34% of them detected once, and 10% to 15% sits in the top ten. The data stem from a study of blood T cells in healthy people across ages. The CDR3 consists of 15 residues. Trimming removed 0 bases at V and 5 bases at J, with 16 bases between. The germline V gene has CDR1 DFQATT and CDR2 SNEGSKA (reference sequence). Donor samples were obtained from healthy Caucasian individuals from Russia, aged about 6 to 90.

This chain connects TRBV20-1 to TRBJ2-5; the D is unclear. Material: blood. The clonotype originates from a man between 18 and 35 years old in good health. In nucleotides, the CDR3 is TGCAGTGCTAGAGATGGAGACCCAAGGTCGGAGACCCAGTACTTC. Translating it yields CSARDGDPRSETQYF.